The sample holds a few counts of the clone carrying this TCR beta chain. Its antigen remains unknown. The record originates from a study of T-cell reconstitution after alpha-beta-depleted transplantation in children. Study conclusions and caveats: Roughly two months post-transplant, alpha-beta T cells reportedly originated from several hundred graft clones that had expanded. Some patients' high day-60 TCRbeta diversity was attributed to recipient cells surviving conditioning. T-cell numbers and diversity, one year after transplant, stemmed largely from T cells that were newly produced.

V shed 4 bases and J 1 base; nucleotides not matched to a gene: 9. Germline V gene lookup returns CDR1 MNHEY and CDR2 SMNVEV (reference sequence). The CDR3 totals 17 residues. As it was prepared, the TCRbeta library received unique molecular identifiers. TCRdb passed the PCR reads through MiXCR, listing each CDR3 protein once. The data show 490,000 or so distinct CDR3 sequences, roughly a tenth seen once. This clonotype originated in a child aged 2-15 years with inherited bone marrow failure, due to receive a stem cell transplant. The chain combines TRBV27 with TRBJ2-7; 11 bases fit TRBD2. Sequenced material: PBMCs, taken before TCRalphabeta/CD19-depleted stem cell transplant. CDR3 in amino acids: CASSSGTSGLTSYEQYF. The CDR3 DNA is TGTGCCAGCAGTTCCGGGACTAGCGGCCTCACTTCCTACGAGCAGTACTTC.